Below are 14 T cell receptor beta chains sequenced from a single sample in a study of response to subunit inactivated influenza vaccine. From the RT-PCR reads, TCRdb called clonotypes with MiXCR, one entry per CDR3 protein. The data contain fewer than 600,000 distinct CDR3 sequences, around 7.7% of them seen just once; the ten biggest clones take up around 12%. The sample here was PBMCs from blood, taken around 25 months after vaccination. Source of these receptors: a man in his fifties or sixties who received an inactivated influenza vaccine.

This chain uses TRBV6-1 with TRBJ2-2, with a possible D match to TRBD1 (5 bases). Per the germline V gene, CDR1 is MNHNS and CDR2 is SASEGT. CDR3 length: 15 amino acids. V was trimmed by 2 bases and J by 3 bases, leaving 10 bases between them. The CDR3 is CASSEFQGYTGELFF. CDR3 DNA: TGTGCCAGCAGTGAATTTCAGGGATACACCGGGGAGCTGTTTTTT.

This clonotype was picked up many times. This chain uses TRBV6-2 or TRBV6-3 with TRBJ1-6, with D possibly matching TRBD1 (6 bases). V shed 8 bases and J shed 8 bases, with 13 bases lying between them. CDR1 and CDR2 (germline): MNHEY, SVGEGT. The CDR3 spans 13 residues. For the CDR3, the DNA is TGTGCCAGCTTGGACAGCCAATATTCACCCCTCCACTTT. This codes for CASLDSQYSPLHF.

This clonotype was seen only a few times. The rearrangement joins TRBV9 to TRBJ1-5, with unresolved D. The CDR3 extends over 13 amino acids. V lost 0 bases to trimming and J lost 4 bases, with 5 bases between them. Per germline, CDR1 SGDLS and CDR2 YYNGEE. CDR3 protein: CASSVEENQPQHF. In nucleotides, the CDR3 is TGTGCCAGCAGCGTAGAGGAGAATCAGCCCCAGCATTTT.

This clonotype was recorded a few times. The rearrangement links TRBV20-1 to TRBJ2-5; 8 bases agree with TRBD2. CDR1 and CDR2 from the germline V gene are DFQATT and SNEGSKA (reference sequence). The CDR3 has 14 residues. Losses at the gene ends were 1 base for V and 5 bases for J; bases not matched to a gene: 6. The CDR3 loop is CSARVSGELETQYF. The CDR3 DNA is TGCAGTGCTAGAGTTAGCGGGGAATTGGAGACCCAGTACTTC.

This clonotype was seen only a few times. The chain has TRBV5-6 and TRBJ1-5; weak D call: TRBD1 (6 bases). CDR1 is SGHDT, CDR2 YYEEEE, per germline. V lost 4 bases, J lost 4 bases, and 9 bases lay in between. This CDR3 region has 13 residues. The CDR3 region is CASSIDRNQPQHF. CDR3 sequence (DNA): TGTGCCAGCAGCATTGACAGGAATCAGCCCCAGCATTTT.

The gene calls are TRBV9 and TRBJ2-3, with TRBD2 matching 8 bases. Germline CDR1 reads SGDLS; CDR2 reads YYNGEE. Unmatched junction bases numbered 8, after V lost 4 bases and J lost 1 base. The CDR3 has 16 residues. The CDR3 coding sequence is TGTGCCAGCAGCACACGTGGTAGCGGGGGCACAGATACGCAGTATTTT. Protein sequence: CASSTRGSGGTDTQYF.

The V and J genes are TRBV6-5 and TRBJ2-5; D is possibly TRBD2 (6 bases). Germline V gene lookup returns CDR1 MNHEY and CDR2 SVGAGI. This CDR3 region has 15 residues. Trimming took off 2 bases at V and 4 bases at J, with 14 bases between the two ends. The CDR3 DNA reads as TGTGCCAGCAGTTACCGGGGGAGTTCTGGAGAGACCCAGTACTTC. It yields the protein CASSYRGSSGETQYF.

This clonotype was counted only a few times. The chain carries TRBV4-3 and TRBJ1-1; D may be TRBD1 (5 bases). The V end was cut by 8 bases, the J end by 1 base, with 11 bases between. This CDR3 spans 13 amino acids. Germline V gene lookup returns CDR1 LGHNA and CDR2 YSLEER. The CDR3 loop is CASGKTANTEAFF. DNA for the CDR3: TGCGCCAGCGGCAAGACAGCGAACACTGAAGCTTTCTTT.

This chain connects TRBV20-1 to TRBJ2-3; 10 bases are a match to TRBD1. Germline assignment: CDR1 DFQATT and CDR2 SNEGSKA (reference sequence). The CDR3 spans 16 residues. Losses at the gene ends were 5 bases for V and 3 bases for J; bases not matched to a gene: 11. The CDR3 nucleotides read TGCAGTGCTCCGGACCAGACAGGGGGCAGGACAGATACGCAGTATTTT. Translation: CSAPDQTGGRTDTQYF.

The chain employs TRBV12-3 or TRBV12-4 and TRBJ2-7, with TRBD2 matching 10 bases. The V segment lost 2 bases and the J segment 4 bases; nucleotides outside the gene matches: 8. The CDR3 has 16 amino acids. The CDR3 nucleotides read TGTGCCAGCAGTTTATCCCTAGCGGGAGTCGGATACGAGCAGTACTTC. Translated, it gives CASSLSLAGVGYEQYF.

The V gene is TRBV5-1, the J gene TRBJ1-5; the match to TRBD1 covers 9 bases. The V and J ends lost 2 bases and 10 bases, in that order; junction bases with no gene match: 10. The CDR3 sequence is 15 residues long. Germline CDR1 and CDR2: SGHRS and YFSETQ. The CDR3 here is CASSLGQGFGHPQHF. CDR3 sequence (DNA): TGCGCCAGCAGCTTAGGACAGGGGTTTGGTCATCCCCAGCATTTT.

The V gene is TRBV18, the J gene TRBJ2-1, with TRBD2 as a possible D gene (6 bases). The V end lost 0 bases, the J end lost 7 bases, and 13 bases lay between the germline ends. This CDR3 has 15 residues. Germline values: CDR1 KGHSH, CDR2 LQKENI. The CDR3 loop is CASSPPSGLGNEQFF. In DNA, the CDR3 is TGTGCCAGCTCACCACCTAGCGGCCTTGGGAATGAGCAGTTCTTC.

This clonotype has only a few counts. The V call is TRBV10-3, the J call TRBJ2-7, with D perhaps TRBD2 (7 bases). CDR3 size: 14 residues. V shed 8 bases and J shed 2 bases, with 16 bases lying between them. Germline V CDR1 and CDR2: ENHRY, SYGVKD. The CDR3 DNA is TGTGCCATCTGGGGGGGCACCGAAACCTACGAGCAGTACTTC. Translation gives CAIWGGTETYEQYF.

This clonotype was counted between two and nine times. The genes are TRBV19 and TRBJ1-6; D is ambiguous. The length of the CDR3 is 16 residues. Germline V gene data show CDR1 as LNHDA and CDR2 as SQIVND (reference sequence). V lost 3 bases and J 9 bases, leaving 18 bases between the germline ends. CDR3 residues: CASSIASSSLLSPLHF. The DNA of the CDR3 is TGTGCCAGTAGTATCGCGTCGTCATCGCTCCTTTCACCCCTCCACTTT.